Sequencing of this T cell receptor beta chain was carried out in a study of blood T cell repertoires in COVID-19. Overall study: Spain, Italy and the United States supplied samples that represented acute and convalescent COVID-19. Sources were T cells, B-cell-depleted T cells, or PBMCs; the material itself was cDNA or gDNA.

This clone was recorded a few times. Per the original data handling: How many nucleated cells were present was estimated from reference gene primer amplification. Only in-frame clones appear in the TCRdb table, and some are missing; sequencing was by immunoSEQ multiplex PCR. V and J calls and clone size are as listed in that table; D and trimming were resolved from the DNA. The table lists approximately 74,000 clones, 88% of them singletons, with 1.5% to 2.5% in the top ten. The ends lost 2 bases at V and 7 bases at J; junction bases unmatched: 9. The germline CDR1 and CDR2 sequences are SNHLY and FYNNEI. This CDR3 has 15 amino acids.

This TCR derives from a woman aged 80 or over with active or convalescent COVID-19. This chain joins TRBV2 and TRBJ1-2, with 8 positions matching TRBD1. The sample comprised peripheral blood. The CDR3 sequence: CASSERTQGGSGYTF. CDR3 DNA sequence: TGTGCCAGCAGTGAAAGGACACAGGGGGGAAGTGGCTACACCTTC.